These T cell receptor beta chains were read from a single sample in a study of shared clonotypes between healthy human individuals. The repertoire was sequenced with immunoSEQ multiplex PCR; TCRdb's copy has only in-frame clones and lacks some. This sample yields 1.5 million to 2.5 million clones, of which approximately 94% are seen a single time; roughly 1% belongs to the top ten. Sample: naive CD8+ T cells sorted from blood. The origin of the receptors is a man between 18 and 35 years old in good health. The CDR3 runs from the conserved cysteine through the conserved F or W. The order of the fields is CDR3 length, clone size, D gene, V gene, J gene, CDR3 protein, CDR3 DNA. D genes are given only for firm matches. Clone size is given for some rows only: seen once, a few or many times, or a class if the clone is expanded.

>15|NA|NA|TRBV2|TRBJ1-2
CASSEGGNNYYGYTF
TGTGCCAGCAGTGAGGGGGGCAACAACTACTATGGCTACACCTTC
>15|NA|TRBD2|TRBV7-9|TRBJ2-1
CASSPETSGYNEQFF
TGTGCCAGCAGCCCGGAGACTAGCGGTTACAATGAGCAGTTCTTC
>13|NA|NA|TRBV10-3|TRBJ1-1
CAISDQEATEAFF
TGTGCCATCAGTGACCAAGAGGCCACTGAAGCTTTCTTT
>15|NA|NA|TRBV27|TRBJ1-4
CASSLGGGSGEKLFF
TGTGCCAGCAGTCTGGGGGGGGGAAGCGGGGAAAAACTGTTTTTT
>18|NA|TRBD1|TRBV5-1|TRBJ2-6
CASSSGTGGMVGANVLTF
TGCGCCAGCAGCTCCGGGACAGGGGGAATGGTCGGGGCCAACGTCCTGACTTTC
>13|NA|TRBD1|TRBV6-6|TRBJ2-1
CASSYRTGGNEFF
TGTGCCAGCAGTTACCGAACAGGGGGCAATGAGTTCTTC
>13|NA|NA|TRBV6-6|TRBJ1-1
CASSGLMNTEAFF
TGTGCCAGCAGCGGCTTAATGAACACTGAAGCTTTCTTT
>17|NA|TRBD2|TRBV9|TRBJ2-2
CASTGTSGGAGTGELFF
TGTGCCAGCACTGGGACTAGCGGGGGGGCTGGCACCGGGGAGCTGTTTTTT
>13|NA|NA|TRBV28|TRBJ2-7
CASSLFAGNEQYF
TGTGCCAGCAGTTTATTTGCAGGGAACGAGCAGTACTTC
>14|NA|NA|TRBV9|TRBJ2-3
CASSTRDGTDTQYF
TGTGCCAGCAGCACGAGGGACGGAACAGATACGCAGTATTTT
>14|NA|TRBD2|TRBV27|TRBJ2-7
CASSLGGGAYEQYF
TGTGCCAGCAGTTTAGGGGGAGGGGCCTACGAGCAGTACTTC
>13|once|NA|TRBV6-5|TRBJ2-5
CASSPGFGETQYF
TGTGCCAGCAGTCCAGGCTTCGGGGAGACCCAGTACTTC
>14|NA|NA|TRBV9|TRBJ2-2
CASSPGGPAVELFF
TGTGCCAGCAGCCCCGGAGGACCTGCGGTCGAGCTGTTTTTT
>14|NA|NA|TRBV5-1|TRBJ2-2
CASSLRLGSGELFF
TGCGCCAGCAGCTTGCGGTTGGGCTCCGGGGAGCTGTTTTTT
>15|NA|TRBD1|TRBV30|TRBJ1-4
CAWGTGIITNEKLFF
TGTGCCTGGGGGACAGGGATTATAACTAATGAAAAACTGTTTTTT
>15|NA|NA|TRBV5-4|TRBJ2-6
CASSFRGSGANVLTF
TGTGCCAGCAGCTTCAGGGGTAGTGGGGCCAACGTCCTGACTTTC
>15|NA|TRBD1|TRBV9|TRBJ2-7
CASSVEGASSYEQYF
TGTGCCAGCAGCGTAGAGGGGGCCAGCTCCTACGAGCAGTACTTC
>15|NA|NA|TRBV5-1|TRBJ1-1
CASSLEEARDTEAFF
TGCGCCAGCAGCTTGGAGGAAGCCAGGGACACTGAAGCTTTCTTT
>13|NA|NA|TRBV6-6|TRBJ2-2
CASSRDYTGELFF
TGTGCCAGCAGCCGAGATTACACCGGGGAGCTGTTTTTT
>13|NA|NA|TRBV4-3|TRBJ2-7
CASSQKVAYEQYF
TGCGCCAGCAGCCAAAAGGTAGCCTACGAGCAGTACTTC
>15|NA|NA|TRBV5-6|TRBJ2-3
CASSPRLWSTDTQYF
TGTGCCAGCAGCCCACGTCTCTGGAGCACAGATACGCAGTATTTT
>14|few|NA|TRBV19|TRBJ1-5
CASRLRDLNQPQHF
TGTGCCAGTAGACTCCGGGACCTCAATCAGCCCCAGCATTTT
>15|NA|TRBD1|TRBV29-1|TRBJ2-5
CSVEAFRTGEETQYF
TGCAGCGTTGAAGCCTTTCGGACAGGGGAAGAGACCCAGTACTTC
>17|NA|TRBD1|TRBV10-2|TRBJ2-7
CASSEPIDREVTYEQYF
TGCGCCAGCAGTGAGCCCATCGACAGGGAAGTTACCTACGAGCAGTACTTC
>18|NA|TRBD1|TRBV4-3|TRBJ2-5
CASSQVWGPGQGQETQYF
TGCGCCAGCAGCCAAGTTTGGGGTCCGGGACAGGGACAAGAGACCCAGTACTTC
>16|NA|NA|TRBV28|TRBJ2-5
CASSPPGHGYQETQYF
TGTGCCAGCAGTCCACCGGGACATGGGTACCAAGAGACCCAGTACTTC
>15|NA|TRBD1|TRBV7-9|TRBJ2-3
CASSPRTGATDTQYF
TGTGCCAGCAGCCCCAGGACAGGGGCCACAGATACGCAGTATTTT
>16|NA|TRBD1|TRBV15|TRBJ2-1
CATSREGQGAWNEQFF
TGTGCCACCAGCAGAGAGGGACAGGGGGCTTGGAATGAGCAGTTCTTC
>17|NA|TRBD1|TRBV7-9|TRBJ2-4
CASSRPSPDRGKNIQYF
TGTGCCAGCAGCCGTCCCTCCCCCGACAGGGGAAAAAACATTCAGTACTTC
>14|NA|NA|TRBV4-1|TRBJ1-1
CASSPTSGRTEAFF
TGCGCCAGCAGCCCCACATCCGGGCGCACTGAAGCTTTCTTT
>11|NA|NA|TRBV11-3|TRBJ2-7
CASSRSYEQYF
TGTGCCAGCAGCCGATCCTACGAGCAGTACTTC
>15|NA|NA|TRBV15|TRBJ2-7
CATSRDLEMAYEQYF
TGTGCCACCAGCAGAGACCTAGAGATGGCCTACGAGCAGTACTTC
>14|NA|TRBD1|TRBV6-5|TRBJ2-7
CASSDGQGIYEQYF
TGTGCCAGCAGTGACGGACAGGGCATCTACGAGCAGTACTTC
>16|NA|TRBD2|TRBV4-3|TRBJ2-5
CASSHLLAGEGETQYF
TGCGCCAGCAGCCACTTACTAGCGGGAGAGGGGGAGACCCAGTACTTC
>14|NA|NA|TRBV6-6|TRBJ1-2
CASIRGTPEDGYTF
TGTGCCAGCATAAGAGGGACGCCAGAGGATGGCTACACCTTC
>14|NA|NA|TRBV15|TRBJ2-1
CATSRDSGSNEQFF
TGTGCCACCAGCAGAGATTCGGGAAGCAATGAGCAGTTCTTC
>13|few|NA|TRBV11-3|TRBJ2-5
CASSSPGEETQYF
TGTGCCAGCAGCTCACCCGGGGAGGAGACCCAGTACTTC
>14|NA|NA|TRBV27|TRBJ1-5
CASSLRVDDQPQHF
TGTGCCAGCAGTTTAAGGGTAGATGATCAGCCCCAGCATTTT
>15|NA|NA|TRBV15|TRBJ1-1
CATSSRRGADTEAFF
TGTGCCACCAGCAGCCGCCGGGGGGCAGACACTGAAGCTTTCTTT
>13|once|TRBD1|TRBV7-9|TRBJ2-5
CASSPIQGETQYF
TGTGCCAGCAGCCCAATACAGGGGGAGACCCAGTACTTC
>13|NA|NA|TRBV5-6|TRBJ2-7
CASSLGDVYEQYF
TGTGCCAGCAGCTTGGGGGACGTATACGAGCAGTACTTC
>13|NA|NA|TRBV9|TRBJ2-7
CASSVGSGTEQYF
TGTGCCAGCAGCGTAGGGTCTGGGACCGAGCAGTACTTC
>14|NA|TRBD1|TRBV28|TRBJ1-4
CASSLQGANEKLFF
TGTGCCAGCAGTTTACAGGGGGCAAATGAAAAACTGTTTTTT
>14|NA|NA|TRBV29-1|TRBJ2-1
CSVEEASSYNEQFF
TGCAGCGTTGAAGAGGCTAGCTCCTACAATGAGCAGTTCTTC
>16|NA|NA|TRBV13|TRBJ2-7
CASSSRGGGPTYEQYF
TGTGCCAGCAGCTCCAGGGGGGGAGGACCGACCTACGAGCAGTACTTC
>16|NA|NA|TRBV4-1|TRBJ2-2
CASSQVKGNSAGELFF
TGCGCCAGCAGCCAAGTGAAAGGGAATAGCGCCGGGGAGCTGTTTTTT
>12|few|NA|TRBV28|TRBJ1-1
CASSNQPGEAFF
TGTGCCAGCAGTAACCAACCAGGGGAAGCTTTCTTT
>13|once|TRBD1|TRBV7-9|TRBJ1-2
CASSLGGGDGYTF
TGTGCCAGCAGCTTAGGAGGGGGCGATGGCTACACCTTC
>12|NA|NA|TRBV5-4|TRBJ2-5
CASSSLQETQYF
TGTGCCAGCAGCTCCCTACAAGAGACCCAGTACTTC
>13|NA|NA|TRBV4-3|TRBJ2-7
CASSQATGLEQYF
TGCGCCAGCAGCCAAGCGACAGGTCTCGAGCAGTACTTC
>16|once|TRBD1|TRBV2|TRBJ1-4
CASSEPGQGLNEKLFF
TGTGCCAGCAGCGAACCGGGACAGGGACTTAATGAAAAACTGTTTTTT